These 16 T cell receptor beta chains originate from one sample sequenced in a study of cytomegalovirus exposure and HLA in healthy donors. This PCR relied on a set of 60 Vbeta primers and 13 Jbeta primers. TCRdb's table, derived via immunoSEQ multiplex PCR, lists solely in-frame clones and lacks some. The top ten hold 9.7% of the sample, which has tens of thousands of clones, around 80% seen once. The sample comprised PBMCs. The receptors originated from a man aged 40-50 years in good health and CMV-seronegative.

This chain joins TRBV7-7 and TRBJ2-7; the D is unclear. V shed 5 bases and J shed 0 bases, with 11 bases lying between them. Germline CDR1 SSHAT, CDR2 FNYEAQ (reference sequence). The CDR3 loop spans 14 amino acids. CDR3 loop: CASSPQLSSYEQYF. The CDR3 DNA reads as TGTGCCAGCAGCCCTCAACTGAGCTCCTACGAGCAGTACTTC. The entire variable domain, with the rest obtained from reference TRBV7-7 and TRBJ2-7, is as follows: GAGVSQSPRYKVTKRGQDVTLRCDPISSHATLYWYQQALGQGPEFLTYFNYEAQPDKSGLPSDRFSAERPEGSISTLTIQRTEQRDSAMYRCASSPQLSSYEQYFGPGTRLTVT.

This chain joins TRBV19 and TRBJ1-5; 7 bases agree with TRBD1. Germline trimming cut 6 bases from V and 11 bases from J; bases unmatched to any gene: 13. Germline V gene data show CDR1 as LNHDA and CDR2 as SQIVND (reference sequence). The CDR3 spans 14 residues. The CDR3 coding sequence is TGTGCCAGTAGCTCGACAGGGACCGCCACGTCCCAGCATTTT. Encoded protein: CASSSTGTATSQHF.

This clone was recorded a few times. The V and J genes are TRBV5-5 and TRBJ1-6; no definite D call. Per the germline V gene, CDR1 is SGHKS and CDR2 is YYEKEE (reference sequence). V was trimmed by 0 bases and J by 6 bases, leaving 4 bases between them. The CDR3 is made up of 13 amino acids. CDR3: CASSLGVNSPLHF. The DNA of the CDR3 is TGTGCCAGCAGCTTGGGAGTTAATTCACCCCTCCACTTT. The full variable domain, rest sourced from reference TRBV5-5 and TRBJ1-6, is DAGVTQSPTHLIKTRGQQVTLRCSPISGHKSVSWYQQVLGQGPQFIFQYYEKEERGRGNFPDRFSARQFPNYSSELNVNALLLGDSALYLCASSLGVNSPLHFGNGTRLTVT.

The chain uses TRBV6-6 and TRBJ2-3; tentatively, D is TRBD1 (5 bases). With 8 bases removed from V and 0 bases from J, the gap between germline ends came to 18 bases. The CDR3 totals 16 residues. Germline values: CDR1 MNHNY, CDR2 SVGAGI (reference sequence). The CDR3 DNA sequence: TGTGCCAGCGGCCGCCACGGACAAACTAGCACAGATACGCAGTATTTT. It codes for CASGRHGQTSTDTQYF.

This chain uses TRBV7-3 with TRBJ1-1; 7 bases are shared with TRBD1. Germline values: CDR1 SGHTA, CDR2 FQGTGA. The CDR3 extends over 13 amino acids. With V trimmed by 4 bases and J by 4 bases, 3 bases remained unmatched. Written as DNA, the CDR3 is TGTGCCAGCAGCTGGGACAGATCCACTGAAGCTTTCTTT. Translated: CASSWDRSTEAFF. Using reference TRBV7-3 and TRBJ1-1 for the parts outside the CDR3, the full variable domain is GAGVSQTPSNKVTEKGKYVELRCDPISGHTALYWYRQSLGQGPEFLIYFQGTGAADDSGLPNDRFFAVRPEGSVSTLKIQRTERGDSAVYLCASSWDRSTEAFFGQGTRLTVV.

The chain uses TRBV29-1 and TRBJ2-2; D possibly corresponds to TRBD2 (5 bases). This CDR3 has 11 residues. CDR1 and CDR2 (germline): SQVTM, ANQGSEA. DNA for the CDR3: TGCAGTGCGGGGAACACCGGGGAGCTGTTTTTT. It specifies CSAGNTGELFF.

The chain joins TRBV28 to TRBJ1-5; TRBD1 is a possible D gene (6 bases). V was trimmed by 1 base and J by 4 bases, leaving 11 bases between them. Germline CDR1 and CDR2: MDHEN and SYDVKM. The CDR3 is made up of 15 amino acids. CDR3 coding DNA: TGTGCCAGCAGTTTATTGCTAAGGGGGAATCAGCCCCAGCATTTT. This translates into CASSLLLRGNQPQHF.

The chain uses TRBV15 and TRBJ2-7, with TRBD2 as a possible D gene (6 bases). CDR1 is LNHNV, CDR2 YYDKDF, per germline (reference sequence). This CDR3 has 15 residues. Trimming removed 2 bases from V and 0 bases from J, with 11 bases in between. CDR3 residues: CATSRSRDFSYEQYF. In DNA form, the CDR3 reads TGTGCCACCAGCAGATCCCGGGACTTCTCCTACGAGCAGTACTTC.

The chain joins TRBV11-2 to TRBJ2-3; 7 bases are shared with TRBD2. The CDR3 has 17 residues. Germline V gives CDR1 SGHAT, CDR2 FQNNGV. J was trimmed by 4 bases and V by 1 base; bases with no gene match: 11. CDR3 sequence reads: CASSLVRMSGRADTQYF. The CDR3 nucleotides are TGTGCCAGCAGCTTAGTAAGAATGTCAGGGAGGGCAGATACGCAGTATTTT.

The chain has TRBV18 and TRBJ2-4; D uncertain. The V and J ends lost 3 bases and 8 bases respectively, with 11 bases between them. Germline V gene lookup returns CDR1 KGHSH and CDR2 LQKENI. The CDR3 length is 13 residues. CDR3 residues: CASSPNPVDIQYF. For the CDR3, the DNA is TGTGCCAGCTCACCTAACCCGGTGGACATTCAGTACTTC. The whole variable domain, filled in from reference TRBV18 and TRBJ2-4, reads NAGVMQNPRHLVRRRGQEARLRCSPMKGHSHVYWYRQLPEEGLKFMVYLQKENIIDESGMPKERFSAEFPKEGPSILRIQQVVRGDSAAYFCASSPNPVDIQYFGAGTRLSVL.

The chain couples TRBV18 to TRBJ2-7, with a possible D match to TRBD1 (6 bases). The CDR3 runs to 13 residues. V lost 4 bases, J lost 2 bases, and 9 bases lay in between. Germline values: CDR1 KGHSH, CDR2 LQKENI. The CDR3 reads CASSLDRAYEQYF. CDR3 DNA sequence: TGTGCCAGCTCACTGGACAGAGCCTACGAGCAGTACTTC.

In DNA, the CDR3 is TGTGCCACCGCCAGGATTTTTAGTGAGACCCAGTACTTC. This gives the protein CATARIFSETQYF. The chain has TRBV6-6 and TRBJ2-5; D is uncertain. Between the trimmed V and J ends, which lost 10 bases and 5 bases, there was a span of 17 bases. Germline V gene lookup returns CDR1 MNHNY and CDR2 SVGAGI (reference sequence). The CDR3 has 13 amino acids.

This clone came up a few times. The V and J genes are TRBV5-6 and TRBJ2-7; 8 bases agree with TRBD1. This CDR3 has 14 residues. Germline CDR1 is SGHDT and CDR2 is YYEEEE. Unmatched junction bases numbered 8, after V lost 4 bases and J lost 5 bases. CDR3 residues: CASSPWTGSHEQYF. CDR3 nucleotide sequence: TGTGCCAGCAGCCCCTGGACAGGGTCCCACGAGCAGTACTTC.

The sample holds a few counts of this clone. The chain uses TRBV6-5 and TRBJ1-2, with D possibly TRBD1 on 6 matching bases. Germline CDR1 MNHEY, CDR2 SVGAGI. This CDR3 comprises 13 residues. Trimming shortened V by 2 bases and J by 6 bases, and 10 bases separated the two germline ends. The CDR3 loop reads CASSYNQGNGYTF. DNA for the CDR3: TGTGCCAGCAGTTACAACCAGGGGAATGGCTACACCTTC.

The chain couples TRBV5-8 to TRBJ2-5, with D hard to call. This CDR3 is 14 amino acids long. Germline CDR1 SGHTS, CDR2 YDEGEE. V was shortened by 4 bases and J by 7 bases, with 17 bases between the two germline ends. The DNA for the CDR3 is TGTGCCAGCAGCCTTCCAGGATCCCCAGGGACCCAGTACTTC. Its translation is CASSLPGSPGTQYF.

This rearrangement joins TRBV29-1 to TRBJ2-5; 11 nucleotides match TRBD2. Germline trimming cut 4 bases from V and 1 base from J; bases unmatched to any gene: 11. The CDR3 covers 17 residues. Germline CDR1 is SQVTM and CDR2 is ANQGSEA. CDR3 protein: CSVGGSSGGQLQETQYF. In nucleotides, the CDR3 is TGCAGCGTTGGCGGGTCTAGCGGGGGGCAACTCCAAGAGACCCAGTACTTC. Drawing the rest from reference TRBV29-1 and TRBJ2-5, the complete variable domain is SAVISQKPSRDICQRGTSLTIQCQVDSQVTMMFWYRQQPGQSLTLIATANQGSEATYESGFVIDKFPISRPNLTFSTLTVSNMSPEDSSIYLCSVGGSSGGQLQETQYFGPGTRLLVL.